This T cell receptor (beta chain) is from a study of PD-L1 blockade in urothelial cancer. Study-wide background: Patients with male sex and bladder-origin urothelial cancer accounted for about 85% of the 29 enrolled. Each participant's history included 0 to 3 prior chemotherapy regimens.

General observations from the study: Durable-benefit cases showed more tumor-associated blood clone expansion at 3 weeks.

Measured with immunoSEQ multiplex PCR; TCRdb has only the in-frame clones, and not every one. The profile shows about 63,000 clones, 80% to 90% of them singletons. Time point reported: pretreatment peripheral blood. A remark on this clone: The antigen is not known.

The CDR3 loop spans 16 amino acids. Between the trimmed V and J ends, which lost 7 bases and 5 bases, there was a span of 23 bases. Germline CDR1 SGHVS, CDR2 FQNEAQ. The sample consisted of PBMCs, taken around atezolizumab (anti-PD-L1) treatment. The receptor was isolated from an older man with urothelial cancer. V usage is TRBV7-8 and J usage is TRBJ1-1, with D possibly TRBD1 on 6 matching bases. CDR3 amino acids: CASTLVEGGPRTEAFF. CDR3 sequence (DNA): TGTGCCAGCACCCTGGTCGAGGGGGGGCCCAGGACTGAAGCTTTCTTT.